The clone carrying this TCR beta chain is categorized as medium-sized (0.01 to 0.1%). There were no patients who had received any treatment before thyroid surgery. TCRdb used MiXCR to call clones anew from the PCR reads. This repertoire shows roughly 29,000 clones, around a quarter found once; its top ten account for more than 2%. The CDR3 has 16 residues. Trimming took 3 bases from V and 0 from J, leaving 9 bases between them. Germline CDR1 MDHEN, CDR2 SYDVKM. The data were obtained in a study of metastatic and nonmetastatic thyroid tumors. The V gene is TRBV28, the J gene TRBJ1-6, with D maybe TRBD1 (6 bases). The sequenced material came from blood. The sequence derives from a female donor with papillary thyroid cancer or a benign thyroid nodule (not recorded which). Some clones in this sample may be carry-over from other donors' samples. Here the CDR3 reads CASSFTGSSYNSPLHF. Written as DNA, the CDR3 is TGTGCCAGCAGTTTCACAGGGAGCTCCTATAATTCACCCCTCCACTTT.